Listed below are T cell receptor beta chains from one sample, sequenced in a study of spatial heterogeneity in lung cancer. Each CDR3 protein is one row after TCRdb ran MiXCR on the 5' RACE reads. The sample holds fewer than 40,000 distinct CDR3 sequences; 7.5% are singletons and the top ten take 28%. The input for sequencing was PBMCs, taken at surgery. The source is a male donor with early-stage non-small cell lung cancer. CDR3s include the opening cysteine and the closing phenylalanine or tryptophan. The D gene is left open where the match is weak. A row's size may be missing; if present it is once, few, many or a size class.

D: TRBD1
V: TRBV5-1
J: TRBJ2-1
size: many
CDR3: CASSPGTEYNEQFF
DNA: TGCGCCAGCAGCCCAGGGACAGAATACAATGAGCAGTTCTTC

D: NA
V: TRBV29-1
J: TRBJ1-2
size: many
CDR3: CSVLANYGYTF
DNA: TGCAGCGTTTTAGCTAACTATGGCTACACCTTC

D: TRBD1
V: TRBV20-1
J: TRBJ2-1
size: many
CDR3: CSARTPGGLPYNEQFF
DNA: TGCAGTGCTAGAACTCCAGGGGGTCTCCCCTACAATGAGCAGTTCTTC

D: NA
V: TRBV20-1
J: TRBJ2-3
size: few
CDR3: CSARDFGGLTDTQYF
DNA: TGCAGTGCTAGAGATTTCGGGGGGCTCACAGATACGCAGTATTTT

D: NA
V: TRBV4-2
J: TRBJ2-1
size: many
CDR3: CASSQDNQGSYNEQFF
DNA: TGTGCCAGCAGCCAAGATAATCAGGGCTCCTACAATGAGCAGTTCTTC

D: NA
V: TRBV24-1
J: TRBJ2-3
size: many
CDR3: CATSDSGPADTQYF
DNA: TGTGCCACCAGTGATTCGGGACCCGCGGATACGCAGTATTTT

D: NA
V: TRBV12-3/TRBV12-4
J: TRBJ2-3
size: NA
CDR3: CASSAGTVTDTQYF
DNA: TGTGCCAGCAGTGCAGGGACTGTGACAGATACGCAGTATTTT

D: NA
V: TRBV12-3/TRBV12-4
J: TRBJ1-4
size: many
CDR3: CASSAGSDEKLFF
DNA: TGTGCCAGCAGTGCCGGGAGCGATGAAAAACTGTTTTTT

D: NA
V: TRBV9
J: TRBJ1-3
size: many
CDR3: CASSARDPQPIYF
DNA: TGTGCCAGCAGCGCCCGGGACCCCCAGCCCATATATTTT

D: NA
V: TRBV6-2/TRBV6-3
J: TRBJ2-1
size: NA
CDR3: CASRPGGVSYNEQFF
DNA: TGTGCCAGCAGACCGGGTGGGGTTTCCTACAATGAGCAGTTCTTC

D: NA
V: TRBV12-3/TRBV12-4
J: TRBJ2-5
size: few
CDR3: CASSLSVTQYF
DNA: TGTGCCAGCAGTTTATCGGTGACCCAGTACTTC

D: TRBD2
V: TRBV6-6
J: TRBJ2-3
size: many
CDR3: CAGRSGDTDTQYF
DNA: TGTGCCGGCCGTAGCGGGGACACAGATACGCAGTATTTT

D: TRBD2
V: TRBV6-2/TRBV6-3
J: TRBJ2-3
size: many
CDR3: CASSYLLAGGKDTQYF
DNA: TGTGCCAGCAGTTATCTGCTAGCGGGAGGCAAGGATACGCAGTATTTT

D: NA
V: TRBV27
J: TRBJ2-1
size: few
CDR3: CASSFGLRSSYNEQFF
DNA: TGTGCCAGCAGTTTCGGGCTCCGGAGCTCCTACAATGAGCAGTTCTTC

D: TRBD1
V: TRBV11-3
J: TRBJ1-4
size: NA
CDR3: CASSSRQGAGEKLFF
DNA: TGTGCCAGCAGCTCCCGACAGGGGGCGGGTGAAAAACTGTTTTTT

D: NA
V: TRBV12-5
J: TRBJ2-3
size: many
CDR3: CASGLVVSATDTQYF
DNA: TGTGCTAGTGGTTTGGTAGTCTCAGCCACAGATACGCAGTATTTT

D: NA
V: TRBV12-3/TRBV12-4
J: TRBJ1-4
size: NA
CDR3: CASSPDPGTFHEKLFF
DNA: TGTGCCAGCAGTCCCGACCCCGGGACATTTCATGAAAAACTGTTTTTT

D: TRBD1
V: TRBV18
J: TRBJ1-2
size: NA
CDR3: CASSPPNRGAYGYTF
DNA: TGTGCCAGCTCACCACCGAACAGGGGAGCCTATGGCTACACCTTC

D: TRBD1
V: TRBV30
J: TRBJ2-5
size: few
CDR3: CAWSDPVDREGIETQYF
DNA: TGTGCCTGGAGTGACCCCGTCGACAGGGAAGGTATCGAGACCCAGTACTTC

D: NA
V: TRBV6-5
J: TRBJ2-1
size: many
CDR3: CASSWDSGSQQFF
DNA: TGTGCCAGCAGTTGGGACTCCGGGTCCCAGCAGTTCTTC

D: TRBD2
V: TRBV19
J: TRBJ2-5
size: few
CDR3: CASSIDLWTSGEQETQYF
DNA: TGTGCCAGTAGTATAGATCTATGGACTAGCGGAGAGCAAGAGACCCAGTACTTC

D: TRBD1
V: TRBV12-5
J: TRBJ2-5
size: many
CDR3: CASGPRGTETQYF
DNA: TGTGCTAGTGGCCCCAGGGGGACGGAGACCCAGTACTTC

D: TRBD1
V: TRBV13
J: TRBJ2-7
size: many
CDR3: CASSFGTGAYEQYF
DNA: TGTGCCAGCAGCTTTGGGACAGGGGCCTACGAGCAGTACTTC

D: NA
V: TRBV7-3
J: TRBJ1-1
size: many
CDR3: CASSSQGANTEAFF
DNA: TGTGCCAGCAGCTCCCAAGGGGCGAACACTGAAGCTTTCTTT

D: NA
V: TRBV30
J: TRBJ2-7
size: few
CDR3: CAWSFGSFTEQYF
DNA: TGTGCCTGGAGTTTTGGTAGTTTCACCGAGCAGTACTTC

D: TRBD2
V: TRBV5-1
J: TRBJ2-5
size: many
CDR3: CASSPRLAGVQETQYF
DNA: TGCGCCAGCAGCCCACGACTAGCGGGAGTGCAAGAGACCCAGTACTTC

D: TRBD2
V: TRBV9
J: TRBJ2-5
size: few
CDR3: CASSVEGSGGAQQETQYF
DNA: TGTGCCAGCAGCGTAGAAGGGAGCGGGGGGGCTCAACAAGAGACCCAGTACTTC

D: NA
V: TRBV12-3/TRBV12-4
J: TRBJ1-5
size: many
CDR3: CASSLDQVRTINQPQHF
DNA: TGTGCCAGCAGTTTAGATCAGGTACGGACAATTAATCAGCCCCAGCATTTT